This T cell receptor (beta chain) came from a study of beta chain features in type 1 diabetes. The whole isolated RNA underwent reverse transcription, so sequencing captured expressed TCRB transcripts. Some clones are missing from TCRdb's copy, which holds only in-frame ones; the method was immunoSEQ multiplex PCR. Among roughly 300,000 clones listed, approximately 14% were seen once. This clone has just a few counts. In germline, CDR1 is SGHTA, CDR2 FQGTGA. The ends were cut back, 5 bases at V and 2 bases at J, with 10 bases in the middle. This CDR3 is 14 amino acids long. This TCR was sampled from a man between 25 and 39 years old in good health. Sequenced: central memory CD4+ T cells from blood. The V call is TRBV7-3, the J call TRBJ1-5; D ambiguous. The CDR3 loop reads CASSGSGGNQPQHF. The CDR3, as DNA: TGTGCCAGCAGCGGAAGTGGGGGCAATCAGCCCCAGCATTTT.